This record concerns one T cell receptor (beta chain) sequence. Its antigen is not identified. The sample comes from a study of T cell responses to AZD1222 COVID-19 vaccine. Study details: Both about-4-week and about-12-week second-dose recipients were combined. Study-level findings and limits: Vaccine-associated CD4 TCRs ranged over spike, dominating at 160-218 and 743-854. Clonal diversity was possibly underestimated, and white British individuals and females predominated among donors.

The CDR3 spans 13 residues. Method: immunoSEQ multiplex PCR; TCRdb's copy keeps in-frame clones and lacks some. The sample yields about 150,000 clones, 93% seen once. The TCR sequence derives from an adult in good health. The source was peripheral blood, collected on day 0 of AZD1222 vaccination. The V call is TRBV21-1, the J call TRBJ1-2. TRBV21-1 is a pseudogene locus. CDR3 coding DNA: TGTGCCAGCACCAAAGTAACCTTCTATGGCTACACCTTC. Residues: CASTKVTFYGYTF.